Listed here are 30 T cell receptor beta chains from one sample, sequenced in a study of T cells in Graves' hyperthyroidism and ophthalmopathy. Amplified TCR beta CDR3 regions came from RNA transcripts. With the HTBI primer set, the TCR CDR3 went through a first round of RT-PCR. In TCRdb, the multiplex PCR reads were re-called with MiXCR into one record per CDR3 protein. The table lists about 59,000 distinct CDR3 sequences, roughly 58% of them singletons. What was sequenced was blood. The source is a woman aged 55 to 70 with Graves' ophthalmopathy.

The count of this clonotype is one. CDR3 bases: TGCGCCAGCAGTTCTGGCAGTCTCGACGAGCAGTACTTC. This sequence encodes CASSSGSLDEQYF. The rearrangement links TRBV5-1 to TRBJ2-7; D remains unclear. The CDR3 length is 13 residues. Germline CDR1 reads SGHRS; CDR2 reads YFSETQ. V shed 5 bases and J shed 5 bases, with 14 bases lying between them.

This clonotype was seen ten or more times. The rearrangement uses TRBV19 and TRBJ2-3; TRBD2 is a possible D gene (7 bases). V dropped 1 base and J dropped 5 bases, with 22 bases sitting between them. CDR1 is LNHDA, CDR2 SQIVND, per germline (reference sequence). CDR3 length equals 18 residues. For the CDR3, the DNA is TGTGCCAGTAGTATAGTAGGGGAGGCGGGGGCACGCGGAGATACGCAGTATTTT. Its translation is CASSIVGEAGARGDTQYF.

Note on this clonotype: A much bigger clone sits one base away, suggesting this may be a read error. In nucleotides, the CDR3 is TGTGCCAGCCCAATTGACAGGAGTGAAGCTTTCTTT. Its protein is CASPIDRSEAFF. This rearrangement joins TRBV18 to TRBJ1-1; maybe TRBD1 (6 bases). V was clipped by 8 bases and J by 7 bases, with 14 bases between them. The CDR3 loop spans 12 amino acids. CDR1 is KGHSH and CDR2 is LQKENI in the germline V gene.

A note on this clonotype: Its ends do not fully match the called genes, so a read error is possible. The CDR3, as DNA: TGTGCCGGCAGCGGAGGCACCGGGGAAACCTCTACGCAGTATTTT. This encodes CAGSGGTGETSTQYF. The V gene is TRBV9, the J gene TRBJ2-3, with D possibly being TRBD2 (5 bases). The CDR3 is 15 amino acids. Germline V lookup: CDR1 SGDLS, CDR2 YYNGEE.

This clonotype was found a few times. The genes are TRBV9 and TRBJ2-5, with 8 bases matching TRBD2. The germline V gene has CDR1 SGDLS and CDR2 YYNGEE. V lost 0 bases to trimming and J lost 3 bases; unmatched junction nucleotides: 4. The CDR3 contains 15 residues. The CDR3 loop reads CASSVAAGVEETQYF. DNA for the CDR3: TGTGCCAGCAGCGTAGCAGCGGGAGTGGAAGAGACCCAGTACTTC.

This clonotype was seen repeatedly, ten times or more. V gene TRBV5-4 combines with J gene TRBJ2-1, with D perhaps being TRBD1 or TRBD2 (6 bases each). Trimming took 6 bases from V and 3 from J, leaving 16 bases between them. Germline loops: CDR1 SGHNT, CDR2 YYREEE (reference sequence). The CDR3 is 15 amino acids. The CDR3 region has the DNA TGTGCCAGCACCCTGGAGGGGGGCATCTACAATGAGCAGTTCTTC. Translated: CASTLEGGIYNEQFF.

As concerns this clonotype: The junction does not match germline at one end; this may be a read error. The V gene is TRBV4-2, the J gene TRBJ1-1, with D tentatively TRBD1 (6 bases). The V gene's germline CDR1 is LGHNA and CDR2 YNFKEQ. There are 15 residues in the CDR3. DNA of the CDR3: TGTGCCAGCAGCCAAGATACAAGGGGGGGGACTGAAGCCTCCTTT. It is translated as CASSQDTRGGTEASF.

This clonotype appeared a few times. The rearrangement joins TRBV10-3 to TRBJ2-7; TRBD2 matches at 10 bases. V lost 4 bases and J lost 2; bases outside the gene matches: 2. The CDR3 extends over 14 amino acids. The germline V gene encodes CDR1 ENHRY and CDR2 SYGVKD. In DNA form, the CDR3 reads TGTGCCATCAGTGGGACTAGCGGAACCTACGAGCAGTACTTC. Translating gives CAISGTSGTYEQYF.

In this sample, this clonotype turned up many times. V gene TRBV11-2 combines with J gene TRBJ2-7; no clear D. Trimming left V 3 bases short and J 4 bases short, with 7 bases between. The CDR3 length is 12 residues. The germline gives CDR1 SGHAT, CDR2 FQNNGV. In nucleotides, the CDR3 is TGTGCCAGCAGCTTCGAAGGTTACGAGCAGTACTTC. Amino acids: CASSFEGYEQYF. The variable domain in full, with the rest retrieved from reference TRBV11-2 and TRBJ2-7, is EAGVAQSPRYKIIEKRQSVAFWCNPISGHATLYWYQQILGQGPKLLIQFQNNGVVDDSQLPKDRFSAERLKGVDSTLKIQPAKLEDSAVYLCASSFEGYEQYFGPGTRLTVT.

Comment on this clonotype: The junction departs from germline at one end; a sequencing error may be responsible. In nucleotides, the CDR3 is TGTGCCAGCAGTACCCGACAGGGGGGTCACACTGAAGCTTCCTTT. Translating it yields CASSTRQGGHTEASF. This chain links TRBV27 with TRBJ1-1, with 9 bases that match TRBD1. The germline CDR1 and CDR2 sequences are MNHEY and SMNVEV (reference sequence). CDR3 size: 15 residues.

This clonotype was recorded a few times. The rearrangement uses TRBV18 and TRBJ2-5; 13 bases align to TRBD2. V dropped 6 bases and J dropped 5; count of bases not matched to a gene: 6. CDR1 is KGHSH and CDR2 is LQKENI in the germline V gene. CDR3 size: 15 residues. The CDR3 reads CASSRTSGRRETQYF. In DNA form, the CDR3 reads TGTGCCAGCTCGCGGACTAGCGGGAGACGGGAGACCCAGTACTTC.

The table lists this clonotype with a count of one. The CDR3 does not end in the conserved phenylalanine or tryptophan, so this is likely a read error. CDR3 coding DNA: TGTGCGAGCAGCCGGGGGGGGGAGATAGAGCAGTACCTC. Protein product: CASSRGGEIEQYL. This chain joins TRBV9 and TRBJ2-7; the match to TRBD2 covers 8 bases. Germline CDR1 and CDR2: SGDLS and YYNGEE. The CDR3 has 13 amino acids.

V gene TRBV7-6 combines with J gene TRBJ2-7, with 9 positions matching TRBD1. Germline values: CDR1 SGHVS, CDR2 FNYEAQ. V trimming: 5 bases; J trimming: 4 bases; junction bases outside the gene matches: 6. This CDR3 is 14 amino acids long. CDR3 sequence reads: CASSRRDRDYEQYF. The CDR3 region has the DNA TGTGCCAGCAGCCGCCGGGACAGGGATTACGAGCAGTACTTC.

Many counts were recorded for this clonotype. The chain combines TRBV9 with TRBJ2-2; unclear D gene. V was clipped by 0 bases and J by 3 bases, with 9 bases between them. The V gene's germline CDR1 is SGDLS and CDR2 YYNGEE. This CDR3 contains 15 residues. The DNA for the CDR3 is TGTGCCAGCAGCGTAGGCTCGGTCCACACCGGGGAGCTGTTTTTT. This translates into CASSVGSVHTGELFF.

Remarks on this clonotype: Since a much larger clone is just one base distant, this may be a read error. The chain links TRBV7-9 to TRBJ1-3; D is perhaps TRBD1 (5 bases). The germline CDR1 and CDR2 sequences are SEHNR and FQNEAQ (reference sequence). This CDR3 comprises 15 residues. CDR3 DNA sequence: TGTGCCAGCAGCGGGGGGGGGATCTCTGGAAACACCACATATTTT. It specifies CASSGGGISGNTTYF.

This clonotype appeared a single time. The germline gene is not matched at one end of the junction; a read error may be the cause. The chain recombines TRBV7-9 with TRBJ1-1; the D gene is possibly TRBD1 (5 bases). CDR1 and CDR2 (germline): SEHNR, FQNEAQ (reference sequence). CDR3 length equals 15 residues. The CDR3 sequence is CASCPEQVKNTEAFF. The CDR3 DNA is TGCGCCAGCTGCCCGGAACAGGTGAAGAACACTGAAGCTTTCTTT.

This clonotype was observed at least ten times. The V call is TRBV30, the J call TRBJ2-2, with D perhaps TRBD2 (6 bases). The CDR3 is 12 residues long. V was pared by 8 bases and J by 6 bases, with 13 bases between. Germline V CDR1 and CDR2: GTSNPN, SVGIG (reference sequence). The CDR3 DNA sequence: TGTGCCGGGGGGTCTTACGCCGGGGAGCTGTTTTTT. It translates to CAGGSYAGELFF.

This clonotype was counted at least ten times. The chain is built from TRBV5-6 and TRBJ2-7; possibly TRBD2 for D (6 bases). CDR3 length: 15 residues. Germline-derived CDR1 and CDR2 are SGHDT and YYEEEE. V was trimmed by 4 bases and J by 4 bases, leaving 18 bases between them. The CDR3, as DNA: TGTGCCAGCAGCACTTGGTCGCGGGGCCTTTACGAGCAGTACTTC. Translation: CASSTWSRGLYEQYF. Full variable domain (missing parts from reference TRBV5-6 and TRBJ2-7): DAGVTQSPTHLIKTRGQQVTLRCSPKSGHDTVSWYQQALGQGPQFIFQYYEEEERQRGNFPDRFSGHQFPNYSSELNVNALLLGDSALYLCASSTWSRGLYEQYFGPGTRLTVT.

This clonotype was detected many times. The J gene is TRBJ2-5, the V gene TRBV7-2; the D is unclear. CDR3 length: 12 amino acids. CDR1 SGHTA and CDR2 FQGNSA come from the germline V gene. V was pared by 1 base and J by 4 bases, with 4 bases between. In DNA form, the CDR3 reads TGTGCCAGCAGCTTAGTAGGAGAGACCCAGTACTTC. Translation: CASSLVGETQYF.

CDR3 sequence reads: CASGTSGGPPNTGELFF. The CDR3 nucleotides read TGTGCCAGCGGCACTAGCGGGGGCCCCCCGAACACCGGGGAGCTGTTTTTT. The chain recombines TRBV7-9 with TRBJ2-2; 11 bases fit TRBD2. Trimming took 8 bases from V and 0 from J; bases not matched to a gene: 8. Germline assignment: CDR1 SEHNR and CDR2 FQNEAQ (reference sequence). The length of the CDR3 is 17 residues.

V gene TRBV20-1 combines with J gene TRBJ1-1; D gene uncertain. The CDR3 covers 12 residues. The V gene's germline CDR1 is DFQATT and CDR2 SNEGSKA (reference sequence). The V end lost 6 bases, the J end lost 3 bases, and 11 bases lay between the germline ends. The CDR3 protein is CSAVAGDTEAFF. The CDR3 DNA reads TGCAGTGCGGTGGCCGGGGACACTGAAGCTTTCTTT.

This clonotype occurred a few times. The CDR3 here is CSGRETQYF. DNA for the CDR3: TGCAGTGGGCGCGAGACCCAGTACTTC. This rearrangement joins TRBV20-1 to TRBJ2-5, with unresolved D. V was pared by 7 bases and J by 5 bases, with 5 bases between. The V gene's germline CDR1 is DFQATT and CDR2 SNEGSKA (reference sequence). The CDR3 consists of 9 residues.

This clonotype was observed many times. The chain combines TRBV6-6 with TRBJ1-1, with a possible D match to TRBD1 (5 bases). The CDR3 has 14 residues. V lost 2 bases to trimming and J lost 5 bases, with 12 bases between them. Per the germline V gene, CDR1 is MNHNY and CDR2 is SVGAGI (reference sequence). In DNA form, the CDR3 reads TGTGCCAGCAGTTACAGAGGCAGGGAAACTGAAGCTTTCTTT. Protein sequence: CASSYRGRETEAFF.

CDR3 sequence reads: CASSSSAGGTDTQYF. The CDR3 region has the DNA TGTGCCAGCAGCTCAAGCGCAGGAGGCACAGATACGCAGTATTTT. This rearrangement joins TRBV12-3 or TRBV12-4 to TRBJ2-3; D unclear. Trimming removed 6 bases from V and 1 base from J, with 14 bases in between. The CDR3 runs to 15 residues.

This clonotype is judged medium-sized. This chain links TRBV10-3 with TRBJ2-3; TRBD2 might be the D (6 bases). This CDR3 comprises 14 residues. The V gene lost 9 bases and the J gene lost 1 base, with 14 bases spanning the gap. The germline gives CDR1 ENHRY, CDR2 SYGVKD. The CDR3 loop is CAMSAGRGTDTQYF. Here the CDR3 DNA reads TGTGCCATGTCGGCGGGGCGGGGCACAGATACGCAGTATTTT.

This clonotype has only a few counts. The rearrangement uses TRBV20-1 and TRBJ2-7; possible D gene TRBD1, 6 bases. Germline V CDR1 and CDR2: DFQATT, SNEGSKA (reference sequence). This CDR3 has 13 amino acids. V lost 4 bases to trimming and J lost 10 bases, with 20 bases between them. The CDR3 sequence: CSAIQGLRAGQYF. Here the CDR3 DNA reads TGCAGTGCTATACAGGGTCTACGAGCAGGACAGTACTTC.

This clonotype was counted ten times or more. Written as DNA, the CDR3 is TGTGCCAGCAGTTTATCTATTGAACAGGGTAAACTGTTTTTT. Translated: CASSLSIEQGKLFF. The rearrangement links TRBV27 to TRBJ1-4; a possible D gene is TRBD1 (6 bases). Trimming shortened V by 0 bases and J by 11 bases, and 13 bases separated the two germline ends. CDR3 length equals 14 residues. CDR1 MNHEY and CDR2 SMNVEV come from the germline V gene (reference sequence).

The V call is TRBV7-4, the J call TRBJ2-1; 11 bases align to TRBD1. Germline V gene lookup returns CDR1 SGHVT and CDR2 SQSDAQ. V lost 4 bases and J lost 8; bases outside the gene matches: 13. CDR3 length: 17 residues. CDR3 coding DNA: TGTGCCAGCAGCTCTTTTCGTAGGGGACAGGGGGGCGATGAGCAGTTCTTC. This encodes CASSSFRRGQGGDEQFF.

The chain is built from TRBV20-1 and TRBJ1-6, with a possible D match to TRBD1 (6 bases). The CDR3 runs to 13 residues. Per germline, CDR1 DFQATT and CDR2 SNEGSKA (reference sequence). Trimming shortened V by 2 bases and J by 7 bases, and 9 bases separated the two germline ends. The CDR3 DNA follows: TGCAGTGCTAGAAGGACAGTGAATTCACCCCTCCACTTT. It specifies CSARRTVNSPLHF.

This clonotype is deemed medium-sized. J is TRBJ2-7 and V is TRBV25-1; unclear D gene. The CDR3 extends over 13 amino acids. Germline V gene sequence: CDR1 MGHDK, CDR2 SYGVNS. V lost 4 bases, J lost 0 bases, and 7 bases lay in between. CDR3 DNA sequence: TGTGCCAGCAGTGCACAGTCCTCCTACGAGCAGTACTTC. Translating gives CASSAQSSYEQYF.